This entry lists 23 T cell receptor beta chains sequenced from one sample in a study of cytomegalovirus exposure and HLA in healthy donors. The PCR was carried out with 60 Vbeta primers and 13 Jbeta primers. Repertoires were generated with immunoSEQ multiplex PCR, while TCRdb's copy carries only in-frame clones and drops some. This repertoire includes around 140,000 clones. Material for sequencing was PBMCs. The origin of the receptors is a woman between 40 and 50 years old in good health and CMV-seronegative.

The gene calls are TRBV18 and TRBJ1-3; D gene unclear. Germline CDR1 and CDR2: KGHSH and LQKENI. With 1 base removed from V and 4 bases from J, the gap between germline ends came to 11 bases. The CDR3 has 15 amino acids. CDR3 sequence reads: CASSPRKQTGNTIYF. The CDR3 region has the DNA TGTGCCAGCTCACCACGGAAACAGACAGGAAACACCATATATTTT.

CDR3 protein: CASSQDGRSAGEKLFF. The CDR3 bases are TGTGCCAGCAGCCAAGACGGGAGGAGTGCGGGGGAAAAACTGTTTTTT. This chain links TRBV4-2 with TRBJ1-4; no firm D call. Germline CDR1 LGHNA, CDR2 YNFKEQ. The V and J ends lost 0 bases and 8 bases respectively, with 16 bases between them. The CDR3 has 16 amino acids.

The V call is TRBV6-1, the J call TRBJ1-3, with 7 bases that match TRBD1. Trimming removed 0 bases from V and 0 bases from J; junction bases left unmatched: 2. The CDR3 sequence is 16 residues long. From germline, CDR1 is MNHNS and CDR2 SASEGT. The CDR3 DNA is TGTGCCAGCAGTGAAGCTTCAGGGGGCTCTGGAAACACCATATATTTT. Protein: CASSEASGGSGNTIYF.

This rearrangement joins TRBV5-1 to TRBJ1-5, with 7 nucleotides matching TRBD1. V shed 4 bases, J shed 4 bases, and the junction held 2 bases outside the gene matches. The CDR3 contains 13 residues. Germline assignment: CDR1 SGHRS and CDR2 YFSETQ. CDR3 sequence: CASSQQGNQPQHF. In DNA form, the CDR3 reads TGCGCCAGCAGCCAACAGGGGAATCAGCCCCAGCATTTT.

To note about this clone: Other nucleotide sequences from this sample produce the same CDR3. This chain uses TRBV7-2 with TRBJ2-5; perhaps TRBD2 as D (6 bases). Germline CDR1 and CDR2: SGHTA and FQGNSA. This CDR3 is 14 amino acids long. V was cut by 9 bases and J by 0 bases, with 14 bases left in between. The CDR3: CASTGGEYQETQYF. The CDR3 DNA sequence: TGTGCCAGTACGGGCGGGGAGTACCAAGAGACCCAGTACTTC.

The V gene is TRBV9, the J gene TRBJ1-1, with a possible D match to TRBD1 (6 bases). V was trimmed by 0 bases and J by 5 bases, leaving 14 bases between them. The CDR3 spans 15 residues. Per the germline V gene, CDR1 is SGDLS and CDR2 is YYNGEE. This chain's CDR3 is CASSVEVDSQTEAFF. CDR3 coding DNA: TGTGCCAGCAGCGTAGAAGTGGACAGTCAGACTGAAGCTTTCTTT.

The chain has TRBV5-1 and TRBJ1-5, with D possibly TRBD1 on 6 matching bases. Germline values: CDR1 SGHRS, CDR2 YFSETQ. The CDR3 loop spans 14 amino acids. Deletions cut 8 bases from V and 5 bases from J, with 17 bases between. The CDR3 here is CARVWDTGYQPQHF. CDR3 nucleotides: TGCGCCAGAGTCTGGGACACCGGTTATCAGCCCCAGCATTTT.

This chain uses TRBV15 with TRBJ1-1; D not certain. The CDR3 is 12 residues long. The germline V gene has CDR1 LNHNV and CDR2 YYDKDF (reference sequence). The germline V and J ends were trimmed by 0 bases and 7 bases, with 6 bases remaining between them. CDR3 region: CATSREGSEAFF. DNA for the CDR3: TGTGCCACCAGCAGAGAAGGGAGTGAAGCTTTCTTT.

The chain joins TRBV7-3 to TRBJ1-2; 10 bases agree with TRBD1. Germline V lookup: CDR1 SGHTA, CDR2 FQGTGA. J lost 6 bases, V lost 5 bases, and 3 bases had no gene match. The CDR3 totals 13 residues. Here the CDR3 reads CASSLGQGNGYTF. The CDR3 DNA is TGTGCCAGCAGCCTGGGACAGGGGAATGGCTACACCTTC.

The chain combines TRBV11-1 with TRBJ2-2, with 9 bases fitting TRBD1. Per the germline V gene, CDR1 is SGHAT and CDR2 is FQDESV (reference sequence). The CDR3 has 14 amino acids. With 6 bases clipped from V and 3 bases from J, the junction kept 2 bases outside the gene matches. As DNA, the CDR3 is TGTGCCAGCAGAAGGACAGGGGACACCGGGGAGCTGTTTTTT. Translating it yields CASRRTGDTGELFF.

The V gene is TRBV18, the J gene TRBJ1-2, with D maybe TRBD1 (6 bases). Germline V gene sequence: CDR1 KGHSH, CDR2 LQKENI. V was cut by 1 base and J by 4 bases, with 13 bases left in between. This CDR3 has 15 residues. The CDR3 region is CASSPRDTGPYGYTF. The CDR3 DNA follows: TGTGCCAGCTCACCACGGGACACTGGTCCCTATGGCTACACCTTC. The full variable domain, its missing parts supplied by reference TRBV18 and TRBJ1-2, is NAGVMQNPRHLVRRRGQEARLRCSPMKGHSHVYWYRQLPEEGLKFMVYLQKENIIDESGMPKERFSAEFPKEGPSILRIQQVVRGDSAAYFCASSPRDTGPYGYTFGSGTRLTVV.

The chain joins TRBV15 to TRBJ1-3, with 11 bases fitting TRBD1. The CDR3 spans 16 residues. CDR1 and CDR2 (germline): LNHNV, YYDKDF (reference sequence). With V trimmed by 3 bases and J by 2 bases, 3 bases remained unmatched. The CDR3 loop reads CATSRGQGDTGNTIYF. The CDR3 region has the DNA TGTGCCACCAGCAGGGGACAGGGGGATACTGGAAACACCATATATTTT.

The V call is TRBV6-6, the J call TRBJ1-2; D is possibly TRBD1 (6 bases). CDR3 size: 13 residues. Trimming cost V 2 bases and J 7 bases, with 11 bases left between them. Germline V gives CDR1 MNHNY, CDR2 SVGAGI (reference sequence). CDR3 in amino acids: CASSYTTGGGYTF. DNA for the CDR3: TGTGCCAGCAGTTACACGACAGGAGGTGGCTACACCTTC.

The rearrangement joins TRBV7-2 to TRBJ2-7; a weak D match, TRBD1 (6 bases). Deletions cut 5 bases from V and 3 bases from J, with 11 bases between. CDR1 is SGHTA, CDR2 FQGNSA, per germline. The CDR3 loop spans 13 amino acids. CDR3 sequence: CASSAQQGYEQYF. The CDR3 coding sequence is TGTGCCAGCAGCGCCCAACAGGGCTACGAGCAGTACTTC.

The chain couples TRBV7-2 to TRBJ2-7, with unresolved D. The V gene lost 2 bases and the J gene lost 4 bases, with 9 bases spanning the gap. This CDR3 spans 13 amino acids. Per germline, CDR1 SGHTA and CDR2 FQGNSA. The CDR3 DNA sequence: TGTGCCAGCAGCTTACTTAGAGTATACGAGCAGTACTTC. It is translated as CASSLLRVYEQYF.

The rearrangement uses TRBV2 and TRBJ2-5; TRBD2 matches at 8 bases. This CDR3 has 13 amino acids. With 2 bases clipped from V and 5 bases from J, the junction kept 1 base outside the gene matches. Germline V gives CDR1 SNHLY, CDR2 FYNNEI. CDR3 protein: CASSEREGETQYF. CDR3 sequence (DNA): TGTGCCAGCAGTGAACGGGAGGGGGAGACCCAGTACTTC.

The chain employs TRBV5-4 and TRBJ1-2; 7 bases fit TRBD1. V was clipped by 5 bases and J by 5 bases; unmatched bases: 9. The CDR3 is made up of 14 amino acids. The germline gives CDR1 SGHNT, CDR2 YYREEE (reference sequence). CDR3 sequence: CASRLFDREYGYTF. The DNA of the CDR3 is TGTGCCAGCAGGCTGTTCGACAGGGAATATGGCTACACCTTC.

V and J are TRBV10-3 and TRBJ1-2; tentatively, D is TRBD1 (6 bases). The germline V gene has CDR1 ENHRY and CDR2 SYGVKD. The CDR3 runs 12 residues. Trimming shortened V by 1 base and J by 13 bases, and 13 bases separated the two germline ends. CDR3 loop: CAISELNREGTF. The CDR3 DNA reads as TGTGCCATCAGTGAGTTGAACAGGGAAGGCACCTTC.

This rearrangement joins TRBV5-1 to TRBJ1-1, with D possibly being TRBD1 (5 bases). V was trimmed by 1 base and J by 4 bases, leaving 11 bases between them. Per germline, CDR1 SGHRS and CDR2 YFSETQ. This CDR3 comprises 14 residues. In DNA form, the CDR3 reads TGCGCCAGCAGCTTGAGGCCCCAGGGCACTGAAGCTTTCTTT. Its translation: CASSLRPQGTEAFF.

This chain uses TRBV9 with TRBJ2-3, with 11 nucleotides matching TRBD1. V dropped 4 bases and J dropped 4; count of bases not matched to a gene: 5. The CDR3 length is 15 residues. The germline V gene encodes CDR1 SGDLS and CDR2 YYNGEE. Here the CDR3 reads CASSPGDRGSDTQYF. The DNA of the CDR3 is TGTGCCAGCAGCCCGGGGGACAGGGGGTCAGATACGCAGTATTTT. Combining the CDR3 with reference TRBV9 and TRBJ2-3 gives the whole variable domain DSGVTQTPKHLITATGQRVTLRCSPRSGDLSVYWYQQSLDQGLQFLIQYYNGEERAKGNILERFSAQQFPDLHSELNLSSLELGDSALYFCASSPGDRGSDTQYFGPGTRLTVL.

The V call is TRBV9, the J call TRBJ1-1, with D unresolved. From germline, CDR1 is SGDLS and CDR2 YYNGEE. CDR3 length equals 14 residues. The V gene lost 4 bases and the J gene lost 2 bases, with 12 bases spanning the gap. CDR3 sequence reads: CASSIRGLNTEAFF. The CDR3 region has the DNA TGTGCCAGCAGCATCCGGGGATTAAACACTGAAGCTTTCTTT.

The V gene is TRBV7-2, the J gene TRBJ2-1; the match to TRBD2 covers 11 bases. Trimming cost V 5 bases and J 3 bases; bases outside gene matches: 6. This CDR3 has 16 amino acids. Looked up from germline, CDR1 is SGHTA and CDR2 is FQGNSA. The CDR3 region is CASSPPSGGLYNEQFF. As DNA, the CDR3 is TGTGCCAGCAGCCCCCCTAGCGGGGGGCTCTACAATGAGCAGTTCTTC. The variable domain in full, with the rest retrieved from reference TRBV7-2 and TRBJ2-1, is GAGVSQSPSNKVTEKGKDVELRCDPISGHTALYWYRQSLGQGLEFLIYFQGNSAPDKSGLPSDRFSAERTGGSVSTLTIQRTQQEDSAVYLCASSPPSGGLYNEQFFGPGTRLTVL.

This rearrangement joins TRBV7-3 to TRBJ1-2; D is unclear. The length of the CDR3 is 12 residues. CDR1 and CDR2 from the germline V gene are SGHTA and FQGTGA. The ends were cut back, 3 bases at V and 5 bases at J, with 7 bases in the middle. The CDR3 is CASSFGGYGYTF. CDR3 DNA: TGTGCCAGCAGCTTCGGCGGATATGGCTACACCTTC.